This is a list of T cell receptor beta chains from one sample in a study of T-cell reconstitution after alpha-beta-depleted transplantation in children. Via MiXCR, TCRdb re-called the PCR reads, giving one row per CDR3 protein. The sample includes a few hundred thousand distinct CDR3 sequences, about a tenth of them seen just once. Material: PBMCs from the stem cell graft donor, obtained from the stem cell graft. These TCRs come from a human donor who donated a stem cell graft to a child with acute lymphoblastic leukemia. Both conserved end residues are part of each CDR3. A D gene is named only where the DNA matches it firmly. Part of the rows lack a size; the others show once, few, many or a class for expanded clones.

TRBV2,.,.,TRBJ2-1,TGTGCCAGCTGTTTGAGGGGGAGAGGCACCCCGAGGAACAATGAGCAGTTCTTC,CASCLRGRGTPRNNEQFF
TRBV4-3,few,.,TRBJ2-3,TGCGCCAGCAGCCAAGAGAGGCAGGGGGGGCCAACAGATACGCAGTATTTT,CASSQERQGGPTDTQYF
TRBV4-1,few,.,TRBJ2-7,TGCGCCAGCAGCCAGATTCCGGCGACGGCGGCCGACGAGCAGTACTTC,CASSQIPATAADEQYF
TRBV7-9,.,.,TRBJ2-7,TGTGCCAGCAGCCTACCCCAGCGGCCATCCTACGAGCAGTACTTC,CASSLPQRPSYEQYF
TRBV9,few,.,TRBJ2-7,TGTGCCAGCAGCGTAGAAGGAGGGACTTCCTACGAGCAGTACTTC,CASSVEGGTSYEQYF
TRBV4-2,.,.,TRBJ2-7,TGTGCCAGCAGCCAAGATCTGGCGGGAATTAGCTCCTACGAGCAGTACTTC,CASSQDLAGISSYEQYF
TRBV7-3,few,TRBD2,TRBJ2-1,TGTGCCAGCAGTGGGCGGGGGGGCAATGAGCAGTTCTTC,CASSGRGGNEQFF
TRBV20-1,.,TRBD2,TRBJ2-5,TGCAGTGCTAGAACCGGGACTAGCGGGCCTAAAGAGACCCAGTACTTC,CSARTGTSGPKETQYF
TRBV27,.,.,TRBJ2-2,TGTGCCAGCAGCCCACCCTTTACAACCGGGGAGCTGTTTTTT,CASSPPFTTGELFF
TRBV20-1,.,.,TRBJ2-2,TGCAGTGCTAGGGCTGACAGGGAGGGTGCCGGGGAGCTGTTTTTT,CSARADREGAGELFF
TRBV20-1,.,.,TRBJ1-6,TGCAGTGCCATACAAGGGAGTGGTAATTCACCCCTCCACTTT,CSAIQGSGNSPLHF
TRBV12-3/TRBV12-4,many,TRBD1,TRBJ1-1,TGTGCCAGCAGATTAGTGGGGACAGAAAGAACTGAAGCTTTCTTT,CASRLVGTERTEAFF
TRBV5-4,once,TRBD1,TRBJ1-3,TGTGCCAGCAGCTTAGGGGGCGGCAGCTCTGGAAACACCATATATTTT,CASSLGGGSSGNTIYF
TRBV6-5,.,TRBD2,TRBJ2-3,TGTGCCAGCAGTTACTCTGCTAGCGGGAATATAGATACGCAGTATTTT,CASSYSASGNIDTQYF
TRBV7-9,.,.,TRBJ2-2,TGTGCCAGCAGCATCCGGGATCTGGGGGCCGGGGAGCTGTTTTTT,CASSIRDLGAGELFF
TRBV12-3/TRBV12-4,many,.,TRBJ1-2,TGTGCCAGCACTGAAGTAGAAAGCGGCGGCTACACCTTC,CASTEVESGGYTF
TRBV11-2,few,.,TRBJ2-7,TGTGCCAGCAGCTTAGACAGACCCTCTTACGAGCAGTACTTC,CASSLDRPSYEQYF
TRBV30,.,TRBD2,TRBJ2-1,TGTGCCTGGAGTGTGACGACGAAGACTAGCGGGAGGTATGGTGAGCAGTTCTTC,CAWSVTTKTSGRYGEQFF
TRBV5-1,few,.,TRBJ1-1,TGCGCCAGCAGCTTACAGGGACCGAACACTGAAGCTTTCTTT,CASSLQGPNTEAFF
TRBV20-1,many,TRBD2,TRBJ2-1,TGCAGTGCTAGAATGGGCGGGAGGGATGAGCAGTTCTTC,CSARMGGRDEQFF
TRBV9,few,.,TRBJ2-1,TGTGCCAGCAGCCCCGGGACCCGCGGCGGTGAGCAGTTCTTC,CASSPGTRGGEQFF
TRBV12-3/TRBV12-4,few,TRBD2,TRBJ2-5,TGTGCCAGCAGTCCCCCGGGACTAGCGGGGAAGGAGACCCAGTACTTC,CASSPPGLAGKETQYF
TRBV15,few,TRBD1,TRBJ2-7,TGTGCCACCAGCAGAGTCGACAGGGGCCACGAGCAGTACTTC,CATSRVDRGHEQYF
TRBV27,few,TRBD1,TRBJ2-1,TGTGCCAGCGGACTTACAGGGGGCAATGAGCAGTTCTTC,CASGLTGGNEQFF
TRBV6-5,few,.,TRBJ2-7,TGTGCCAGCAATTTAGTAGGAGGGACAAGCGAGCAGTACTTC,CASNLVGGTSEQYF
TRBV6-2/TRBV6-3,few,.,TRBJ2-4,TGTGCCAGCAGTGTTAAGCGGTTAGCCAAAAACATTCAGTACTTC,CASSVKRLAKNIQYF
TRBV29-1,many,.,TRBJ2-1,TGCAGCGCCCTTAGCTCCTACAATGAGCAGTTCTTC,CSALSSYNEQFF
TRBV20-1,.,.,TRBJ2-4,TGCAGTGCCATTCTTGACTCCGAGGACATTCAGTACTTC,CSAILDSEDIQYF
TRBV4-1,.,.,TRBJ1-2,TGCGCCAGCAGCCAACCCCCAGGGAACTATGGCTACACCTTC,CASSQPPGNYGYTF
TRBV4-2,few,.,TRBJ1-2,TGTGCCAGCAGCCAGCTTGGGGCGCCTGACAAACCCGATGGCTACACCTTC,CASSQLGAPDKPDGYTF
TRBV7-2,few,.,TRBJ2-1,TGTGCCAGCAGCTCCAACTATGGTGAGCAGTTCTTC,CASSSNYGEQFF